This T cell receptor beta chain comes out of a study of cytomegalovirus exposure and HLA in healthy donors. Profiling relied on immunoSEQ multiplex PCR, and the TCRdb table lists in-frame clones only, not all of them. The table records 90,000 to 100,000 clones, roughly nine tenths of them present only once. This clone was picked up a small number of times. Antigen specificity is unknown. The CDR3 extends over 15 amino acids. V was trimmed by 5 bases and J by 7 bases, leaving 20 bases between them. Germline CDR1 and CDR2: MNHEY and SMNVEV (reference sequence). General observations from the study: Subsequent analysis revealed that first-cohort TCR clusters tended to co-occur in the approximately 120 validation repertoires. For cytomegalovirus status, the classifier reportedly gave diagnoses with high specificity and sensitivity. The study recorded over 150 TCR beta chains that were cytomegalovirus-associated.

This chain links TRBV27 with TRBJ2-5; D is possibly TRBD1 (6 bases). The sequencing input was PBMCs. The receptor's source is a woman aged 25 to 45 in good health and CMV-seronegative. The CDR3 spells CASSPRTGTLVTQYF. The CDR3 bases are TGTGCCAGCAGTCCGCGCACCGGGACACTCGTGACCCAGTACTTC.